This T cell receptor (beta chain) was obtained from a study of OX40 agonist ivuxolimab in advanced cancers. Study-wide points: Compared with CD4+, CD8+ T cells on average had more expanded clones.

For this clone: Its specificity is unknown.

Assay: immunoSEQ multiplex PCR; the TCRdb copy retains only in-frame clones and omits some. The sample contains approximately 52,000 clones, about 85% of which appear only once. Patients who had autoimmune disease history or got systemic immunosuppression were left out. This CDR3 spans 14 amino acids. Germline loops: CDR1 SGHNT, CDR2 YYREEE (reference sequence). V shed 1 base and J shed 3 bases, with 7 bases lying between them. J is TRBJ1-4 and V is TRBV5-4; the D gene is possibly TRBD1 (6 bases). The source was CD4+ or CD8+ T cells sorted from blood, collected in a trial of the OX40 agonist ivuxolimab. This clonotype originated in an adult with an advanced solid tumor such as melanoma, head and neck, liver or kidney cancer. The CDR3 loop reads CASSLRGPNEKLFF. The CDR3 nucleotides read TGTGCCAGCAGCTTGCGGGGGCCTAATGAAAAACTGTTTTTT.